This T cell receptor beta chain appears in the sequencing data of a study of patients and donors after allogeneic stem cell transplantation. From germline, CDR1 is LGHDT and CDR2 YNNKEL (reference sequence). This CDR3 region has 16 residues. The V end lost 3 bases, the J end lost 9 bases, and 18 bases lay between the germline ends. TCRdb itself ran the RT-PCR reads through MiXCR, one entry per CDR3 protein. The data show about 150,000 distinct CDR3 sequences, 24% seen once. The TCR originated in a human donor who was either an allogeneic HSCT recipient or a stem cell or donor lymphocyte infusion donor (not recorded which). It is not recorded whose cells these are; they may come from a transplant donor. The sequencing sample was made of blood, either unsorted or a sorted T cell fraction (not recorded which). The chain uses TRBV3-1 and TRBJ1-6; the D gene is possibly TRBD1 (5 bases). The CDR3 protein is CASSHHWIGGSSPLHF. The CDR3 bases are TGTGCCAGCAGCCACCATTGGATTGGGGGTTCTTCACCCCTCCACTTT.